Each of the 32 T cell receptor beta chains below was sequenced from the same sample in a study of cytomegalovirus exposure and HLA in healthy donors (dated by TCRdb to about 2017). Library prep was done by the immunoSEQ multiplex PCR assay. For the multiplex PCR, a mixture combining 60 forward primers for TCR Vbeta segments and 13 reverse primers for TCR Jbeta segments was used. Not all clones reach the TCRdb copy of this immuneACCESS table, which keeps in-frame sequences only. Checked studies attribute under half of the gap to unresolved V genes and leave the rest unexplained. The sample includes approximately 170,000 clones, with 85% observed a single time. The biggest ten clones account for about 2.5% of the sample. Material for sequencing was PBMCs. These receptors were obtained from a young man in good health and CMV-seropositive.

This clone was detected only once. V gene TRBV11-3 combines with J gene TRBJ2-5, with 8 nucleotides matching TRBD2. Unmatched junction bases numbered 15, after V lost 1 base and J lost 5 bases. Per the germline V gene, CDR1 is SGHNT and CDR2 is YENEEA. The CDR3 length is 18 residues. This CDR3 is CASSLGVDTSGLGETQYF. As DNA, the CDR3 is TGTGCCAGCAGCTTAGGAGTCGACACTAGCGGCCTTGGTGAGACCCAGTACTTC.

The rearrangement joins TRBV2 to TRBJ2-2; 15 bases agree with TRBD2. The V gene's germline CDR1 is SNHLY and CDR2 FYNNEI. CDR3 length: 15 amino acids. J was trimmed by 6 bases and V by 6 bases; bases with no gene match: 2. In DNA form, the CDR3 reads TGTGCCAGCAGAGGACTAGCGGGAGGGCCCGGGGAGCTGTTTTTT. It specifies CASRGLAGGPGELFF.

This clone was found once. The CDR3 DNA is TGTGCCAGCAGCCAGACAGGGAACACTGAAGCTTTCTTT. This sequence encodes CASSQTGNTEAFF. V is TRBV6-4 and J is TRBJ1-1, with a possible D match to TRBD1 (6 bases). CDR1 and CDR2 (germline): MRHNA, SNTAGT. Trimming removed 6 bases from V and 1 base from J, with 9 bases in between. CDR3 size: 13 residues.

The chain has TRBV30 and TRBJ2-7; possibly TRBD1 for D (6 bases). The CDR3 spans 12 residues. CDR1 is GTSNPN, CDR2 SVGIG, per germline (reference sequence). V lost 2 bases and J lost 6, with 11 bases in between. The CDR3 DNA is TGTGCCTGGAGTCCCACAGGGAGCGAGCAGTACTTC. This encodes CAWSPTGSEQYF.

The chain carries TRBV14 and TRBJ2-1; 10 bases are a match to TRBD2. V trimming: 3 bases; J trimming: 6 bases; junction bases outside the gene matches: 8. The CDR3 spans 16 residues. Germline V gene lookup returns CDR1 SGHDN and CDR2 FVKESK. CDR3 nucleotides: TGTGCCAGCAGCCATGGTTACAGCGGGAGGGGCAATGAGCAGTTCTTC. Translated: CASSHGYSGRGNEQFF.

The CDR3, as DNA: TGTGCCAGCAGCTTAATTTATCTAGCGGCTTGGGAGACCCAGTACTTC. It translates to CASSLIYLAAWETQYF. This sequence joins TRBV7-3 and TRBJ2-5; 7 bases are a match to TRBD2. Trimming took 1 base from V and 5 from J; bases not matched to a gene: 10. CDR1 is SGHTA, CDR2 FQGTGA, per germline. The CDR3 runs 16 residues. Filled out from reference TRBV7-3 and TRBJ2-5, the complete variable domain reads GAGVSQTPSNKVTEKGKYVELRCDPISGHTALYWYRQSLGQGPEFLIYFQGTGAADDSGLPNDRFFAVRPEGSVSTLKIQRTERGDSAVYLCASSLIYLAAWETQYFGPGTRLLVL.

This chain connects TRBV15 to TRBJ2-3, with D uncertain. Germline CDR1 reads LNHNV; CDR2 reads YYDKDF (reference sequence). Trimming pared 5 bases from V and 1 base from J, leaving 7 bases between. This CDR3 is built from 13 residues. The CDR3 region has the DNA TGTGCCACCAGCTCACTTCGCACAGATACGCAGTATTTT. It translates to CATSSLRTDTQYF.

CDR3 sequence: CATSWGRLAGGTQETQYF. DNA of the CDR3: TGTGCCACCAGCTGGGGGAGACTAGCGGGAGGGACCCAAGAGACCCAGTACTTC. The V and J genes are TRBV15 and TRBJ2-5; 14 nucleotides align to TRBD2. Unmatched junction bases numbered 9, after V lost 5 bases and J lost 1 base. The length of the CDR3 is 18 residues. Germline assignment: CDR1 LNHNV and CDR2 YYDKDF (reference sequence).

J is TRBJ1-1 and V is TRBV25-1; D call uncertain. The CDR3 has 12 amino acids. Germline V gene lookup returns CDR1 MGHDK and CDR2 SYGVNS. Trimming cost V 6 bases and J 7 bases, with 12 bases left between them. The CDR3 here is CASRGPGVEAFF. DNA for the CDR3: TGTGCCAGCAGGGGCCCGGGAGTTGAAGCTTTCTTT.

V usage is TRBV6-5 and J usage is TRBJ2-7; D gene ambiguous. The CDR3 runs to 13 residues. The V end lost 2 bases, the J end lost 5 bases, and 10 bases lay between the germline ends. Germline-derived CDR1 and CDR2 are MNHEY and SVGAGI. DNA of the CDR3: TGTGCCAGCAGTTACGCCCAGTTCGACGAGCAGTACTTC. This encodes CASSYAQFDEQYF.

CDR3 sequence: CASRPGTSTDTQYF. As DNA, the CDR3 is TGTGCCAGCAGGCCGGGGACTAGCACAGATACGCAGTATTTT. The gene calls are TRBV2 and TRBJ2-3; D perhaps matches TRBD2 (6 bases). With 6 bases removed from V and 0 bases from J, the gap between germline ends came to 10 bases. The CDR3 loop spans 14 amino acids. The V gene's germline CDR1 is SNHLY and CDR2 FYNNEI.

The chain has TRBV6-1 and TRBJ2-2; maybe TRBD2 (6 bases). Trimming shortened V by 7 bases and J by 4 bases, and 16 bases separated the two germline ends. The CDR3 extends over 15 amino acids. Germline V gene data show CDR1 as MNHNS and CDR2 as SASEGT. CDR3 protein: CASMNGGVSTGELFF. As DNA, the CDR3 is TGTGCCAGCATGAACGGGGGTGTGAGCACCGGGGAGCTGTTTTTT.

This chain connects TRBV7-3 to TRBJ2-1, with 13 bases identical to TRBD2. The CDR3 is 15 residues long. Germline CDR1 is SGHTA and CDR2 is FQGTGA. The junction had 2 bases not matched to a gene; V was cut back by 5 bases and J by 4 bases. DNA for the CDR3: TGTGCCAGCAGCCAGGGACTAGCGGGGTACAATGAGCAGTTCTTC. It yields the protein CASSQGLAGYNEQFF.

J is TRBJ2-1 and V is TRBV6-4; 7 positions match TRBD2. From germline, CDR1 is MRHNA and CDR2 SNTAGT. This CDR3 has 16 residues. J lost 1 base, V lost 4 bases, and 7 bases had no gene match. The CDR3 region is CASSASPSGSYNEQFF. CDR3 coding DNA: TGTGCCAGCAGTGCCTCCCCTAGCGGATCCTACAATGAGCAGTTCTTC.

This clone has just one count. J is TRBJ2-3 and V is TRBV19; the match to TRBD1 covers 8 bases. Germline assignment: CDR1 LNHDA and CDR2 SQIVND (reference sequence). This CDR3 region has 14 residues. The V gene end was trimmed by 5 bases and the J gene end by 4 bases; junction bases not matched to a gene: 5. CDR3: CASSQQDRADTQYF. The CDR3 DNA reads as TGTGCCAGTAGTCAGCAGGACAGGGCAGATACGCAGTATTTT.

The chain recombines TRBV10-3 with TRBJ2-5; D uncertain. V was shortened by 0 bases and J by 7 bases, with 15 bases between the two germline ends. The length of the CDR3 is 15 residues. CDR1 ENHRY and CDR2 SYGVKD come from the germline V gene. The CDR3 here is CAISESSQIRGTQYF. In DNA, the CDR3 is TGTGCCATCAGTGAGTCTTCCCAGATTCGCGGGACCCAGTACTTC.

The J gene is TRBJ1-5, the V gene TRBV21-1; TRBD1, the table's D call, was not compared with the DNA. TRBV21-1 is noted as a pseudogene. This CDR3 has 18 amino acids. CDR3 nucleotide sequence: TGTGCCAGCCGCTATTGTCGAGGGGGCATTAGAGGGAGTCAGCCCCAGCATTTT. This encodes CASRYCRGGIRGSQPQHF.

This chain joins TRBV11-3 and TRBJ2-1; D is ambiguous. The CDR3 consists of 13 residues. Per germline, CDR1 SGHNT and CDR2 YENEEA. V was shortened by 8 bases and J by 1 base, with 9 bases between the two germline ends. As DNA, the CDR3 is TGTGCCAGCGCTGGAGATTCCTACAATGAGCAGTTCTTC. It yields the protein CASAGDSYNEQFF.

The chain couples TRBV9 to TRBJ1-2; D not resolved. There are 15 residues in the CDR3. The V and J ends lost 3 bases and 4 bases respectively, with 16 bases between them. CDR1 is SGDLS, CDR2 YYNGEE, per germline. The chain's CDR3 is CASSAFTGTGYGYTF. DNA for the CDR3: TGTGCCAGCAGCGCCTTCACGGGTACGGGCTATGGCTACACCTTC. The variable domain in full, with the rest retrieved from reference TRBV9 and TRBJ1-2, is DSGVTQTPKHLITATGQRVTLRCSPRSGDLSVYWYQQSLDQGLQFLIQYYNGEERAKGNILERFSAQQFPDLHSELNLSSLELGDSALYFCASSAFTGTGYGYTFGSGTRLTVV.

The gene calls are TRBV13 and TRBJ1-6; TRBD1 matches at 7 bases. Trimming removed 5 bases from V and 10 bases from J; junction bases left unmatched: 8. This CDR3 spans 14 amino acids. Per the germline V gene, CDR1 is PRHDT and CDR2 is FYEKMQ (reference sequence). DNA for the CDR3: TGTGCCAGCAGCCAACAGGGGAAGGGATCACCCCTCCACTTT. This encodes CASSQQGKGSPLHF.

As regards this clone: The junction does not match germline at one end; this may be a read error. The CDR3 DNA reads as TGCAGCGTTGAAGATGGAGGAGGGACCTCCCGCGTCTTC. Protein product: CSVEDGGGTSRVF. The chain is built from TRBV29-1 and TRBJ2-1, with D perhaps TRBD2 (6 bases). This CDR3 has 13 residues. Germline V gene data show CDR1 as SQVTM and CDR2 as ANQGSEA.

The DNA of the CDR3 is TGTGCCAGCAGTTTATCGGGCCGGAACTATCAGCCCCAGCATTTT. Translation gives CASSLSGRNYQPQHF. The chain links TRBV27 to TRBJ1-5, with D unclear. This CDR3 comprises 15 residues. Trimming shortened V by 0 bases and J by 5 bases, and 11 bases separated the two germline ends. The germline V gene encodes CDR1 MNHEY and CDR2 SMNVEV (reference sequence).

The chain is built from TRBV7-2 and TRBJ2-5, with TRBD2 identical over 7 bases. This CDR3 has 13 residues. V was clipped by 6 bases and J by 5 bases; unmatched bases: 6. Germline CDR1 and CDR2: SGHTA and FQGNSA. CDR3 region: CASSTTSWETQYF. CDR3 sequence (DNA): TGTGCCAGCAGTACGACTAGCTGGGAGACCCAGTACTTC.

Regarding this clone: Other DNA sequences in the sample encode the same CDR3. The rearrangement joins TRBV6-5 to TRBJ1-2; D gene unclear. Trimming stripped 0 bases from V and 2 bases from J, with 7 bases between. CDR1 is MNHEY and CDR2 is SVGAGI in the germline V gene. This CDR3 spans 14 amino acids. The chain's CDR3 is CASSYSAENYGYTF. For the CDR3, the DNA is TGTGCCAGCAGTTACTCGGCGGAGAACTATGGCTACACCTTC.

The CDR3 loop is CASSLDPSGRTDTQYF. The CDR3 nucleotides read TGTGCCAGCAGCTTAGACCCTAGCGGGAGAACAGATACGCAGTATTTT. The V call is TRBV11-3, the J call TRBJ2-3; 10 positions agree with TRBD2. CDR3 length: 16 residues. The junction had 3 bases not matched to a gene; V was cut back by 0 bases and J by 3 bases. Germline values: CDR1 SGHNT, CDR2 YENEEA.

This rearrangement joins TRBV4-2 to TRBJ2-4, with 11 bases fitting TRBD2. This CDR3 spans 21 amino acids. The ends lost 0 bases at V and 0 bases at J; junction bases unmatched: 13. Germline-derived CDR1 and CDR2 are LGHNA and YNFKEQ. The CDR3 DNA follows: TGTGCCAGCAGCCAAGATCCCCCAAGGACTAGCGGGTCTCTAGCCAAAAACATTCAGTACTTC. It yields the protein CASSQDPPRTSGSLAKNIQYF.

The chain has TRBV5-1 and TRBJ2-1; possible D gene TRBD2, 5 bases. Germline CDR1 and CDR2: SGHRS and YFSETQ. V was cut by 0 bases and J by 8 bases, with 12 bases left in between. This CDR3 is 14 amino acids long. The CDR3 sequence: CASSLGIEGDEQFF. The CDR3 DNA reads TGCGCCAGCAGCTTGGGGATAGAGGGAGATGAGCAGTTCTTC.

V gene TRBV27 combines with J gene TRBJ1-2; D is perhaps TRBD1 (5 bases). This CDR3 contains 16 residues. Germline-derived CDR1 and CDR2 are MNHEY and SMNVEV (reference sequence). Trimming removed 3 bases from V and 3 bases from J, with 17 bases in between. CDR3 sequence (DNA): TGTGCCAGCAGTTTCTTAGGGGCCAACAGATACTATGGCTACACCTTC. Residues: CASSFLGANRYYGYTF.

The gene calls are TRBV6-5 and TRBJ1-4, with D possibly matching TRBD1 (6 bases). Per germline, CDR1 MNHEY and CDR2 SVGAGI. The CDR3 spans 14 residues. Between the trimmed V and J ends, which lost 6 bases and 10 bases, there was a span of 18 bases. CDR3: CASRQQGTWGKLFF. The CDR3, as DNA: TGTGCCAGCAGGCAACAGGGCACTTGGGGAAAACTGTTTTTT.

V and J are TRBV7-2 and TRBJ2-5, with TRBD2 matching 7 bases. Germline V gene sequence: CDR1 SGHTA, CDR2 FQGNSA. The CDR3 covers 15 residues. Losses at the gene ends were 2 bases for V and 5 bases for J; bases not matched to a gene: 8. DNA of the CDR3: TGTGCCAGCAGCTTACTGGCGGGAGATGGGGAGACCCAGTACTTC. This gives the protein CASSLLAGDGETQYF.

The chain recombines TRBV5-6 with TRBJ2-5; perhaps TRBD1 as D (6 bases). The V gene's germline CDR1 is SGHDT and CDR2 YYEEEE. The CDR3 loop spans 12 amino acids. V gave up 7 bases and J gave up 2 bases, with 9 bases separating them. The CDR3 sequence: CASCRGQETQYF. CDR3 coding DNA: TGTGCCAGCTGCAGGGGTCAAGAGACCCAGTACTTC.

This clone was observed a single time. The chain employs TRBV11-2 and TRBJ2-5; 9 nucleotides align to TRBD2. Judging by the DNA end, TRBJ2-7 fits better; the J call may be wrong. CDR3 length: 17 amino acids. Germline V lookup: CDR1 SGHAT, CDR2 FQNNGV. Written as DNA, the CDR3 is TGTGCCAGCAGCTTAGTGGGGGGCGGGAGGGGTATTTACGAGCAGTACTTC. Its translation is CASSLVGGGRGIYEQYF.